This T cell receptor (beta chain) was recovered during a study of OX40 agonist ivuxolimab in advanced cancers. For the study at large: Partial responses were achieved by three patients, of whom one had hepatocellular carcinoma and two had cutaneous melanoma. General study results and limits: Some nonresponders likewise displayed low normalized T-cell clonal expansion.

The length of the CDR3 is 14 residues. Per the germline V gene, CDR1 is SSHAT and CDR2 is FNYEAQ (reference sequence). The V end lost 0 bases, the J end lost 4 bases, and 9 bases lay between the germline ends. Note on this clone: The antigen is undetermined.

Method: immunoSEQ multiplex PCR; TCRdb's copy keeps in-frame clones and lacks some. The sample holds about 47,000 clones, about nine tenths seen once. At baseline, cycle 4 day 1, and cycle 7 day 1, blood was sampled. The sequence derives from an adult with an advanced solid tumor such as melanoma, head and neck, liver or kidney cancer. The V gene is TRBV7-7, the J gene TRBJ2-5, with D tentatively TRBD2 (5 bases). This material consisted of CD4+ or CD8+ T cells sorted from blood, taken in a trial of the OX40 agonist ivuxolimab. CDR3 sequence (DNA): TGTGCCAGCAGCTTAGCCGTCGGGGTAGAGACCCAGTACTTC. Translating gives CASSLAVGVETQYF.